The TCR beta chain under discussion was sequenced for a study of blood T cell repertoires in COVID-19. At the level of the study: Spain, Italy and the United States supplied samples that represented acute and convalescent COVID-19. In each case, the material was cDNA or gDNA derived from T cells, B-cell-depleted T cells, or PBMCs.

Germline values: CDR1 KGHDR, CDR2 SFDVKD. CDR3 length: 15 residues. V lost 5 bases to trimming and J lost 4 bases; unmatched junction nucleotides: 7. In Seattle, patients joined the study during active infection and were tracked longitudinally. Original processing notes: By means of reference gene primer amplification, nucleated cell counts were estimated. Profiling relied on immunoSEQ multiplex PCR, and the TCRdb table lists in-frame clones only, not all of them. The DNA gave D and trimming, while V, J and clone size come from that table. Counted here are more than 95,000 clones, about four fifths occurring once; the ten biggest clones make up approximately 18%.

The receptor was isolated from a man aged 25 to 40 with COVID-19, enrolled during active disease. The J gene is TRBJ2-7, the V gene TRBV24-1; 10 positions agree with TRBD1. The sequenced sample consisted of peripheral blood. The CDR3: CATSAPGQGKYEQYF. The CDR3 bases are TGTGCCACCAGTGCCCCGGGACAGGGGAAATACGAGCAGTACTTC.